A selection of T cell receptor beta chains follows, all from one sample in a study of T cell repertoires in ileal Crohn's disease. The assay was immunoSEQ multiplex PCR, and TCRdb's table has in-frame clones only and misses some. The sample has about 14,000 clones, over 60% seen once. What was sequenced was ileal tissue. All receptors derive from an adult with Crohn's disease. Each CDR3 is given with its conserved first and last residue. Fields, in order: CDR3 length, clone size, J gene, V gene, D gene, CDR3 DNA, CDR3 protein. D genes are given only for firm matches. Rows give clone size only sometimes, using once, few, many, or a class for an expanded clone.

13,once,TRBJ2-3,TRBV9,.,TGTGCCAGCAGCACCCAAGTACTAGATACGCAGTATTTT,CASSTQVLDTQYF
13,.,TRBJ2-5,TRBV9,TRBD1,TGTGCCAGCAGCGTAGGGACAGGGGAGACCCAGTACTTC,CASSVGTGETQYF
14,.,TRBJ2-5,TRBV2,TRBD1,TGTGCCAGCAGCCCGGGACAGAGAAAAGAGACCCAGTACTTC,CASSPGQRKETQYF
16,.,TRBJ1-3,TRBV7-8,.,TGTGCCAGCAGTTCCTCCTCAGGCGTCTCTGGAAACACCATATATTTT,CASSSSSGVSGNTIYF
18,.,TRBJ1-4,TRBV7-9,.,TGTGCCAGCAGCTTAGCGGGACACGCCTATGCAACTAATGAAAAACTGTTTTTT,CASSLAGHAYATNEKLFF
14,.,TRBJ2-2,TRBV7-2,.,TGTGCCAGCAGCCATACCTGGGCGACCGGGGAGCTGTTTTTT,CASSHTWATGELFF
13,.,TRBJ2-3,TRBV27,TRBD2,TGTGCCAGCAAGCGGGGGGGAACAGATACGCAGTATTTT,CASKRGGTDTQYF
16,once,TRBJ2-1,TRBV11-2,TRBD2,TGTGCCAGCAGCTTAGATCGACGGGGGGGCATCGATGAGCAGTTCTTC,CASSLDRRGGIDEQFF
12,.,TRBJ2-5,TRBV7-6,TRBD2,TGTGCCAGCAGCTTAGGTCGGGAGGCCCAGTACTTC,CASSLGREAQYF
15,.,TRBJ2-2,TRBV2,.,TGTGCCAGCGGACTAGGACAGGGTCGGACCGGGGAGCTGTTTTTT,CASGLGQGRTGELFF
16,once,TRBJ1-4,TRBV30,TRBD1,TGTGCCTGGAGTTCCTGGGACAGGCGTGAGTCGGAAAAACTGTTTTTT,CAWSSWDRRESEKLFF
17,.,TRBJ2-2,TRBV6-1,TRBD2,TGTGCCAGCAGTGAAGTGGTTCCGGCTAGCGGGGTGGGGGAGCTGTTTTTT,CASSEVVPASGVGELFF
13,once,TRBJ1-6,TRBV6-1,.,TGTGCCAGCAGTGAAGCCGGTAATTCACCCCTCCACTTT,CASSEAGNSPLHF
14,.,TRBJ1-6,TRBV27,.,TGTGCCAGCGGCTACAGGCGGAGTAATTCACCCCTCCACTTT,CASGYRRSNSPLHF
15,few,TRBJ1-2,TRBV12-2,.,TGTGCAAGCCCACGCGGGGGGACGGTAATCTATGGCTACACCTTC,CASPRGGTVIYGYTF
15,.,TRBJ1-4,TRBV2,TRBD1,TGTGCCAGCAGTCCCCCGGGACAGGGACGTGAAAAACTGTTTTTT,CASSPPGQGREKLFF
14,.,TRBJ2-5,TRBV5-1,TRBD2,TGCGCCAGCCGCCCGGGGGGGGGCGAGGAGACCCAGTACTTC,CASRPGGGEETQYF
15,.,TRBJ1-5,TRBV5-1,.,TGCGCCAGCAGCCCGGGGGGGAATAGCAATCAGCCCCAGCATTTT,CASSPGGNSNQPQHF
17,.,TRBJ2-3,TRBV2,.,TGTGCCAGCAGTGAAAGGTTCTCGGGTAGTAGCACAGATACGCAGTATTTT,CASSERFSGSSTDTQYF
12,.,TRBJ2-7,TRBV10-3,.,TGTGCCATCAGTGAGCACAACTACGAGCAGTACTTC,CAISEHNYEQYF
16,.,TRBJ2-1,TRBV14,.,TGTGCCAGCAGCCAAGATGCCACAGACTCCTACAATGAGCAGTTCTTC,CASSQDATDSYNEQFF
16,.,TRBJ2-3,TRBV11-2,TRBD2,TGTGCCAGCAGCCCACCTAGCGGGGGGGTCACAGATACGCAGTATTTT,CASSPPSGGVTDTQYF
15,.,TRBJ2-1,TRBV5-1,.,TGCGCCAGCAGTAGGGAGGGGGGGTCCTACAATGAGCAGTTCTTC,CASSREGGSYNEQFF
18,.,TRBJ2-6,TRBV7-8,.,TGTGCCAGCAGCTGGTCCTCGGGTGTAAATTCTGGGGCCAACGTCCTGACTTTC,CASSWSSGVNSGANVLTF
15,.,TRBJ2-5,TRBV7-8,TRBD1,TGTGCCAGCAGCTTAGCCGGGACAGGGGAAGAGACCCAGTACTTC,CASSLAGTGEETQYF
14,.,TRBJ2-1,TRBV11-2,.,TGTGCCAGCAGCTTACGAGTCTCCTACAATGAGCAGTTCTTC,CASSLRVSYNEQFF
17,.,TRBJ2-7,TRBV28,TRBD2,TGTGCCAGCACCACCCTTAGGGGAGGGAGGGGCTCCTACGAGCAGTACTTC,CASTTLRGGRGSYEQYF
14,once,TRBJ1-1,TRBV6-5,.,TGTGCCAGCAGTCTGGCAGGGACTCGCACTGAAGCTTTCTTT,CASSLAGTRTEAFF
14,.,TRBJ1-1,TRBV28,.,TGTGCCAGCAGTTTCCCAGGGCAGTACACTGAAGCTTTCTTT,CASSFPGQYTEAFF
14,.,TRBJ2-7,TRBV19,.,TGTGCCGGCCTTAGACTGATTAGCTCCTACGAGCAGTACTTC,CAGLRLISSYEQYF
14,.,TRBJ1-1,TRBV19,.,TGTGCCAGTAGTATAGATCAGCCGGGATCTGAAGCTTTCTTT,CASSIDQPGSEAFF
13,.,TRBJ1-3,TRBV30,TRBD1,TGTGCCCGAAACAGGGGGCCGGGAAACACCATATATTTT,CARNRGPGNTIYF
17,.,TRBJ2-6,TRBV28,.,TGTGCCAGCAGTTTTCAGGGGTTTAGCTCTGGGGCCAACGTCCTGACTTTC,CASSFQGFSSGANVLTF
15,once,TRBJ2-3,TRBV28,.,TGTGCCAGCAGCCACAGCAGGGCTTTTGCAGATACGCAGTATTTT,CASSHSRAFADTQYF
16,once,TRBJ2-3,TRBV5-1,.,TGCGCCTCCCGGCAGGGCTTAAACGCAGACACAGATACGCAGTATTTT,CASRQGLNADTDTQYF
15,few,TRBJ1-4,TRBV4-3,.,TGCGCCAGCAGCCAGGGGGCAACTCAGGGTGAAAAACTGTTTTTT,CASSQGATQGEKLFF
15,.,TRBJ2-7,TRBV6-1,TRBD2,TGTGCCAGCAGAGCCGGGACTAGCGGTCGCTACGAGCAGTACTTC,CASRAGTSGRYEQYF
15,.,TRBJ2-3,TRBV5-6,.,TGTGCCAGCAGCTTTGGCGGGGATGACACAGATACGCAGTATTTT,CASSFGGDDTDTQYF
14,.,TRBJ1-4,TRBV2,TRBD1,TGTGCCAGCAGACAGGGGGCGGATAATGAAAAACTGTTTTTT,CASRQGADNEKLFF
15,few,TRBJ2-1,TRBV23-1,.,TGCGCCAGCAGTCCGACAGTGCCGAAAGAGAATGAGCAGTTCTTC,CASSPTVPKENEQFF
14,.,TRBJ2-3,TRBV7-8,TRBD1,TGTGCCAGCAGATCAGGGGGTTTCACAGATACGCAGTATTTT,CASRSGGFTDTQYF
15,.,TRBJ1-2,TRBV7-2,.,TGTGCCAGCAGCTTCAGCCGGGACACCAAATATGGCTACACCTTC,CASSFSRDTKYGYTF
14,.,TRBJ1-6,TRBV7-3,TRBD1,TGTGCCAGCAGCCAGCAGGGGGAAGGTTCACCCCTCCACTTT,CASSQQGEGSPLHF
15,.,TRBJ1-6,TRBV18,.,TGTGCCAGCTCACGTAATACGGGGGATAATTCACCCCTCCACTTT,CASSRNTGDNSPLHF
15,.,TRBJ1-3,TRBV14,.,TGTGCCAGCAGCGAAGGGGGACACCGAGGAAACACCATATATTTT,CASSEGGHRGNTIYF
13,.,TRBJ2-4,TRBV4-1,TRBD1,TGCGCCAGCAGCCGAACAGGGGATAACATTCAGTACTTC,CASSRTGDNIQYF
12,.,TRBJ1-2,TRBV5-1,.,TGCGCCAGCAGCTTGAGCCCAGGGGGCTACACCTTC,CASSLSPGGYTF
15,medium-sized,TRBJ1-2,TRBV4-1,TRBD1,TGCGCCAGCAGCCAAGGCGGACAGGACATCTATGGCTACACCTTC,CASSQGGQDIYGYTF
14,.,TRBJ2-3,TRBV2,TRBD1,TGTGCCAGCAGAGACAGGGTGAGCACAGATACGCAGTATTTT,CASRDRVSTDTQYF
15,few,TRBJ2-1,TRBV7-6,TRBD2,TGTGCCAGCAGCGTCGGGGGGGGCTCCTACAATGAGCAGTTCTTC,CASSVGGGSYNEQFF
15,.,TRBJ2-7,TRBV18,TRBD1,TGTGCCAGCTCACCAATTCGACAGGGGTCCTACGAGCAGTACTTC,CASSPIRQGSYEQYF
16,.,TRBJ1-2,TRBV7-2,TRBD1,TGTGCCAGCATCCGCACCTACACTGGGACAGGGCGTGGCTACACCTTC,CASIRTYTGTGRGYTF
13,.,TRBJ1-2,TRBV19,.,TGTGCCAGTAGTCTTAAGGTCGGGTATGGCTACACCTTC,CASSLKVGYGYTF
16,.,TRBJ2-3,TRBV4-2,TRBD2,TGTGCCAGCAGCCAAGATCTGGCGGGGGGCACAGATACGCAGTATTTT,CASSQDLAGGTDTQYF
15,.,TRBJ2-3,TRBV28,TRBD2,TGTGCCAGCAGTTTTTCGCGGGGGGGCGCGGATACGCAGTATTTT,CASSFSRGGADTQYF